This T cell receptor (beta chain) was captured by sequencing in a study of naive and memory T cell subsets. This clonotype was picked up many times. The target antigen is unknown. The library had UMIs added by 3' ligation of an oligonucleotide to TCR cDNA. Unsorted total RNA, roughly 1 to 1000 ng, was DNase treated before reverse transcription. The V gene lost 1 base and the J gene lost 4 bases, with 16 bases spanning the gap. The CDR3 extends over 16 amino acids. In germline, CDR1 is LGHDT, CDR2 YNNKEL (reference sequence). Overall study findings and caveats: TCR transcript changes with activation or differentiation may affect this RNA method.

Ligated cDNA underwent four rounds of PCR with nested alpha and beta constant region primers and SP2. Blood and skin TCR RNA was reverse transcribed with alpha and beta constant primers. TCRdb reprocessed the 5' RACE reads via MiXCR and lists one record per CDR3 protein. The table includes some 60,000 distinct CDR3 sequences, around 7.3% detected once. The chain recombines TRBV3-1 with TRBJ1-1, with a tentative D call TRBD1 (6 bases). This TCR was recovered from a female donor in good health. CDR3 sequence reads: CASSQGPPGGRTEAFF. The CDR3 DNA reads TGTGCCAGCAGCCAAGGCCCCCCTGGGGGGCGCACTGAAGCTTTCTTT.